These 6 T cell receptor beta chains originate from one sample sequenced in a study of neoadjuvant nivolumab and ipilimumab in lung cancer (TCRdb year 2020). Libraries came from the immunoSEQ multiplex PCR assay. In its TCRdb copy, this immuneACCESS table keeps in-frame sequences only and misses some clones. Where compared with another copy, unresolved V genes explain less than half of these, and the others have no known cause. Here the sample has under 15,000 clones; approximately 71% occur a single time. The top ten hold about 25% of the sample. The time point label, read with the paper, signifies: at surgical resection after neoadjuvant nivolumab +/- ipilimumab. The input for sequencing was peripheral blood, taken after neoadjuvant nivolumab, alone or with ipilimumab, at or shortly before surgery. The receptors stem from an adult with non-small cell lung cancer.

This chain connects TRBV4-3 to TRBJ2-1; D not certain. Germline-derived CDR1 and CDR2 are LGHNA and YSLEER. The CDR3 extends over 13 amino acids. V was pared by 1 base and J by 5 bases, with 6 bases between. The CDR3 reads CASSQGVNNEQFF. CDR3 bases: TGCGCCAGCAGCCAAGGTGTTAACAATGAGCAGTTCTTC.

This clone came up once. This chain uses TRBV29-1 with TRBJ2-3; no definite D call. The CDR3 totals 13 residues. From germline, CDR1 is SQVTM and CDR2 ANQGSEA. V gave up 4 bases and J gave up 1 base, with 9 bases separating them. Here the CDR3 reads CSVVPPGTDTQYF. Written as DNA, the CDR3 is TGCAGCGTTGTGCCCCCGGGCACAGATACGCAGTATTTT.

The CDR3 bases are TGTGCCAGCTCACCGCTGGACGGCAATGAAAAACTGTTTTTT. This encodes CASSPLDGNEKLFF. V gene TRBV18 combines with J gene TRBJ1-4; the D is unclear. There are 14 residues in the CDR3. The V end was cut by 3 bases, the J end by 5 bases, with 10 bases between. Germline lookup yields CDR1 KGHSH and CDR2 LQKENI.

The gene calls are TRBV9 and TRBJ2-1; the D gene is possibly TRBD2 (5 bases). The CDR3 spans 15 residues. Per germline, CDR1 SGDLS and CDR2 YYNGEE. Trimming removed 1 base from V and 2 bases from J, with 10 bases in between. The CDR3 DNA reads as TGTGCCAGCAGCGTAACAGCGGACCCCTACAATGAGCAGTTCTTC. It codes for CASSVTADPYNEQFF.

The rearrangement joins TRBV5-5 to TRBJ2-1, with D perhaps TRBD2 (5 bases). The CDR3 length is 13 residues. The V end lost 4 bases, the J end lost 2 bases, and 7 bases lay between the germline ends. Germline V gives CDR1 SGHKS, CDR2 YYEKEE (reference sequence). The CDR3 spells CASSRDPYNEQFF. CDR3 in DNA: TGTGCCAGCAGCCGGGATCCCTACAATGAGCAGTTCTTC.

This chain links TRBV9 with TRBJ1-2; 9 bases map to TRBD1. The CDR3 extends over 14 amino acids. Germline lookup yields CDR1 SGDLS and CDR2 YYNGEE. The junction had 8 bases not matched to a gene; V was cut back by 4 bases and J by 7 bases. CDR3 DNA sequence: TGTGCCAGCAGCCCCGGACAGGGGTTGTTTGGCTACACCTTC. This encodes CASSPGQGLFGYTF.